One sample yielded the 5 T cell receptor beta chains listed below, sequenced in a study of beta chain features in type 1 diabetes. Expressed TCRB transcripts were sequenced after all isolated RNA was converted to cDNA. The method was immunoSEQ multiplex PCR; TCRdb's version includes in-frame clones alone and lacks a portion of them. The repertoire includes a few hundred thousand clones, around 12% of them detected once, and less than 0.02% sits in the top ten. Sample: naive CD4+ T cells from blood. The origin of the receptors is a man between 18 and 35 years old in good health.

V usage is TRBV4-1 and J usage is TRBJ2-1; 7 nucleotides align to TRBD1. V was clipped by 1 base and J by 2 bases; unmatched bases: 8. From germline, CDR1 is MGHRA and CDR2 YSYEKL. This CDR3 comprises 17 residues. CDR3 in amino acids: CASSQATRGWPYNEQFF. CDR3 DNA sequence: TGCGCCAGCAGCCAAGCAACCAGGGGGTGGCCCTACAATGAGCAGTTCTTC.

The rearrangement joins TRBV21-1 to TRBJ1-1; TRBD1, the table's D call, was not compared with the DNA. TRBV21-1 is a listed pseudogene. The CDR3 extends over 14 amino acids. DNA for the CDR3: TGTGCCAGCAGCAGAAACAGGGACGGGACTGAAGCTTTCTTT. Its protein product is CASSRNRDGTEAFF.

This clone was counted only a few times. The chain links TRBV18 to TRBJ1-3; no clear D. Germline V gene sequence: CDR1 KGHSH, CDR2 LQKENI. This CDR3 contains 13 residues. Trimming removed 2 bases at V and 9 bases at J, with 11 bases between. CDR3 loop: CASSPVEESTIYF. For the CDR3, the DNA is TGTGCCAGCTCACCAGTTGAGGAAAGCACCATATATTTT.

This clone has ten or more counts. This sequence joins TRBV29-1 and TRBJ1-1; 7 bases agree with TRBD1. V was pared by 5 bases and J by 1 base, with 4 bases of the junction left unmatched. The germline V gene has CDR1 SQVTM and CDR2 ANQGSEA. This CDR3 is built from 13 residues. CDR3 DNA: TGCAGCGTTTTGACAGGGAGGAACACTGAAGCTTTCTTT. Translation gives CSVLTGRNTEAFF.

This clone came up a few times. The rearrangement links TRBV30 to TRBJ1-1; TRBD1 matches at 7 bases. The CDR3 has 16 residues. Trimming took 5 bases from V and 1 from J; bases not matched to a gene: 13. The germline V gene has CDR1 GTSNPN and CDR2 SVGIG (reference sequence). The CDR3 is CAWSGDRPTTNTEAFF. DNA of the CDR3: TGTGCCTGGTCCGGGGACAGACCCACTACGAACACTGAAGCTTTCTTT.